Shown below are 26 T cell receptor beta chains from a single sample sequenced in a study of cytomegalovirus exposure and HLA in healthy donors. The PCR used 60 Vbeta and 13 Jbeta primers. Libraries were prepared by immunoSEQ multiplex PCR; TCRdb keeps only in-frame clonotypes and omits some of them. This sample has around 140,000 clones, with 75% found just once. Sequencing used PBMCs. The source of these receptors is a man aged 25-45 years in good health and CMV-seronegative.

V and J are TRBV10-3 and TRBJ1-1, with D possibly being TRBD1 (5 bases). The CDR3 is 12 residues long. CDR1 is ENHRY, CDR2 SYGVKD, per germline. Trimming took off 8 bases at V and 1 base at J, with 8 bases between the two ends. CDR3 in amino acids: CAISQANTEAFF. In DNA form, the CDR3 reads TGTGCCATCTCACAGGCGAACACTGAAGCTTTCTTT.

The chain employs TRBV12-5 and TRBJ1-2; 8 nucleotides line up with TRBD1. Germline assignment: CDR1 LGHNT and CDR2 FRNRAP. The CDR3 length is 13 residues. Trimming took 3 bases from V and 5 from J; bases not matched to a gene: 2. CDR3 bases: TGTGCTAGTGGTTTCGGACAGGGATATGGCTACACCTTC. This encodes CASGFGQGYGYTF.

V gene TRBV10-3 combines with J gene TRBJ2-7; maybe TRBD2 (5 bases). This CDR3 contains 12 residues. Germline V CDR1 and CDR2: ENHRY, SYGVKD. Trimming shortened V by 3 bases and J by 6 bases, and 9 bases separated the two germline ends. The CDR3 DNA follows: TGTGCCATCAGTGACCTCGAGGGCGAGCAGTACTTC. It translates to CAISDLEGEQYF.

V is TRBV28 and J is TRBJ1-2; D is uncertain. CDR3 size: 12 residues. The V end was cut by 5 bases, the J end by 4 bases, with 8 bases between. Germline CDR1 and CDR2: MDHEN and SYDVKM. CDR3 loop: CASSTEGYGYTF. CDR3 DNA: TGTGCCAGCAGTACCGAGGGCTATGGCTACACCTTC.

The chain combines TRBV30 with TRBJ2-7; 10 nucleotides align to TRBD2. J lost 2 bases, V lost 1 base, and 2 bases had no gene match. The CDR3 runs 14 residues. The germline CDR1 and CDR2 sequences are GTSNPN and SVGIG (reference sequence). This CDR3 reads CAWSGLAGAYEQYF. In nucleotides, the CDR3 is TGTGCCTGGAGTGGTCTAGCGGGGGCCTACGAGCAGTACTTC.

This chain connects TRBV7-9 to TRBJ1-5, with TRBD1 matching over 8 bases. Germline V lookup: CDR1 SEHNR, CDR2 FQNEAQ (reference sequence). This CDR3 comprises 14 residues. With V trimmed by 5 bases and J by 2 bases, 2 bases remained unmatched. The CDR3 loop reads CASSQTGGNQPQHF. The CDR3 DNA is TGTGCCAGCAGCCAGACAGGGGGCAATCAGCCCCAGCATTTT.

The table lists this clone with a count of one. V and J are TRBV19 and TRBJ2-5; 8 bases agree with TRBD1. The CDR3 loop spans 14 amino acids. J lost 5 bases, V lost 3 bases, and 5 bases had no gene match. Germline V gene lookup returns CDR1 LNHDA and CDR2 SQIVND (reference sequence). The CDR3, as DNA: TGTGCCAGTAGTATCCAGGGGGCGCAGGAGACCCAGTACTTC. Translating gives CASSIQGAQETQYF.

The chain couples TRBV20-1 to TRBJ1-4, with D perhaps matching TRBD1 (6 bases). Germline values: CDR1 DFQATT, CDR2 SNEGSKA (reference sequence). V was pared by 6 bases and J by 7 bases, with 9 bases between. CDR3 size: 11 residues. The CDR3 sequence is CSANRVEKLFF. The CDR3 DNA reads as TGCAGTGCAAACAGGGTTGAAAAACTGTTTTTT.

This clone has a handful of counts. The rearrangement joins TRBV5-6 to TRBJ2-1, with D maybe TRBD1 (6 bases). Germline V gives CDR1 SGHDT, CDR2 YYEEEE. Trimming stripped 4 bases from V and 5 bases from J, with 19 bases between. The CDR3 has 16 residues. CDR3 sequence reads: CASSGLTGTKDNEQFF. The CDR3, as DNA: TGTGCCAGCAGCGGATTGACAGGTACCAAAGACAATGAGCAGTTCTTC.

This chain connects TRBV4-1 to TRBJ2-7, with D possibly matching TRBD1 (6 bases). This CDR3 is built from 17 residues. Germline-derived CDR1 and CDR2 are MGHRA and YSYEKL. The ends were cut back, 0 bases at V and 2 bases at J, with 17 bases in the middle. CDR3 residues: CASSQDLGAGSPYEQYF. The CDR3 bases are TGCGCCAGCAGCCAAGACCTGGGGGCGGGCTCCCCCTACGAGCAGTACTTC.

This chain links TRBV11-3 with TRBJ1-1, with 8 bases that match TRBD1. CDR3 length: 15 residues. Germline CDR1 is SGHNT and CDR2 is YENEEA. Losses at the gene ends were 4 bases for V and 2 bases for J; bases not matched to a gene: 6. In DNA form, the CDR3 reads TGTGCCAGCAGCTCCGGACAGGGCGAAAACACTGAAGCTTTCTTT. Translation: CASSSGQGENTEAFF.

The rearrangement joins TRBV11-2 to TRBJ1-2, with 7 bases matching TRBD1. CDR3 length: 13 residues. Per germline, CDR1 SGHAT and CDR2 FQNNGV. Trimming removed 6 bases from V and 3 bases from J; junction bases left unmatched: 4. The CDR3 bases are TGTGCCAGCAGTCGGGACAGATACTATGGCTACACCTTC. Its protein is CASSRDRYYGYTF.

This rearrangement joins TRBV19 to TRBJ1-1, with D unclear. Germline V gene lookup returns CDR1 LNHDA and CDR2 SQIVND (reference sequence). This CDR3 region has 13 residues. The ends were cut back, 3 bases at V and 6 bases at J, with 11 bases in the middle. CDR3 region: CASSIGRRAEAFF. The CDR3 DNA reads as TGTGCCAGTAGTATCGGACGGAGGGCTGAAGCTTTCTTT.

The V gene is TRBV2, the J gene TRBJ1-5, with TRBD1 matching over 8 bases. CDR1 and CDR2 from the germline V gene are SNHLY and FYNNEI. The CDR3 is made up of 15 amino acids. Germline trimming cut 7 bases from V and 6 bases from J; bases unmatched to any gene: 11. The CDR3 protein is CASKQGGHGGQPQHF. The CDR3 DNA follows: TGTGCCAGCAAACAGGGGGGCCACGGCGGTCAGCCCCAGCATTTT.

The CDR3 is CASSIKRTGPYNQPQHF. CDR3 sequence (DNA): TGTGCCAGTAGTATTAAAAGGACAGGGCCGTACAATCAGCCCCAGCATTTT. The chain carries TRBV19 and TRBJ1-5, with TRBD1 identical over 8 bases. The V gene's germline CDR1 is LNHDA and CDR2 SQIVND (reference sequence). Unmatched junction bases numbered 10, after V lost 3 bases and J lost 3 bases. The CDR3 has 17 residues.

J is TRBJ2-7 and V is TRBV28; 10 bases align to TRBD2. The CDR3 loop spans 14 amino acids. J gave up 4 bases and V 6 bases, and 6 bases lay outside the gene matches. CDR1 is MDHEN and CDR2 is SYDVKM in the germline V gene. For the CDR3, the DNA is TGTGCCAGCAGGAGCGGGAGGGGTGGGTACGAGCAGTACTTC. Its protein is CASRSGRGGYEQYF.

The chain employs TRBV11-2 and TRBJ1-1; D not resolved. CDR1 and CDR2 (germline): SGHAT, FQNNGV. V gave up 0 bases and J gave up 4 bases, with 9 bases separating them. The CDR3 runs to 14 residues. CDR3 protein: CASSLDPTITEAFF. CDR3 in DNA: TGTGCCAGCAGCTTAGACCCCACTATCACTGAAGCTTTCTTT.

The CDR3 nucleotides read TGTGCCACCTCTTCGACAGGGCGAACCGGGGAGCTGTTTTTT. It is translated as CATSSTGRTGELFF. The rearrangement uses TRBV2 and TRBJ2-2; 7 bases agree with TRBD1. Germline values: CDR1 SNHLY, CDR2 FYNNEI. V dropped 10 bases and J dropped 5; count of bases not matched to a gene: 10. The CDR3 contains 14 residues.

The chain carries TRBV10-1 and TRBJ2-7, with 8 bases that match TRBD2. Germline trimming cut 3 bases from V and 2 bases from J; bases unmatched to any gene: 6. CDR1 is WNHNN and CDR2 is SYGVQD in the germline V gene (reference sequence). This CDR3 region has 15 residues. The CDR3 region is CASSEGAGGAYEQYF. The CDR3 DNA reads TGCGCCAGCAGTGAAGGGGCGGGAGGCGCCTACGAGCAGTACTTC.

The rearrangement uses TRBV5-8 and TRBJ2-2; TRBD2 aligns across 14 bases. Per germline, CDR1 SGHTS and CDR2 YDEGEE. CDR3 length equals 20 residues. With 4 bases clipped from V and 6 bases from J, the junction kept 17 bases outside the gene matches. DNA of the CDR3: TGTGCCAGCAGCCTTTGGTTCGGGACTAGCGGGAGTGGGACAGCCGGGGAGCTGTTTTTT. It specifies CASSLWFGTSGSGTAGELFF. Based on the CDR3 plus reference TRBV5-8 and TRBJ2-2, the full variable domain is EAGVTQSPTHLIKTRGQQATLRCSPISGHTSVYWYQQALGLGLQFLLWYDEGEERNRGNFPPRFSGRQFPNYSSELNVNALELEDSALYLCASSLWFGTSGSGTAGELFFGEGSRLTVL.

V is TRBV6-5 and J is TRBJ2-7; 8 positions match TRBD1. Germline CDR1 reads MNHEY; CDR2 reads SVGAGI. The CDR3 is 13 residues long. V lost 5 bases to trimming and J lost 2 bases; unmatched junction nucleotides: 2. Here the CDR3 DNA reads TGTGCCAGCAGTGAGGACAGGGCCTACGAGCAGTACTTC. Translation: CASSEDRAYEQYF.

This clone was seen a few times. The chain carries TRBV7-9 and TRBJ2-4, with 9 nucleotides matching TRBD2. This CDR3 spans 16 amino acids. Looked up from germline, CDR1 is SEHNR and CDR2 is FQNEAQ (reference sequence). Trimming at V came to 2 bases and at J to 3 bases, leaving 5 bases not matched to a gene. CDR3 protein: CASSLRGGVDKNIQYF. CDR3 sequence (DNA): TGTGCCAGCAGCTTACGCGGGGGGGTTGACAAAAACATTCAGTACTTC.

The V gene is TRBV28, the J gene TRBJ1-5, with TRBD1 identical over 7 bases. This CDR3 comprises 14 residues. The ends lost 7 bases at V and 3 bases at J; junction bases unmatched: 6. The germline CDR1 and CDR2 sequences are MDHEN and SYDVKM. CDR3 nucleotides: TGTGCCAGCACCGTGGGACAGTCCAATCAGCCCCAGCATTTT. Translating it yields CASTVGQSNQPQHF.

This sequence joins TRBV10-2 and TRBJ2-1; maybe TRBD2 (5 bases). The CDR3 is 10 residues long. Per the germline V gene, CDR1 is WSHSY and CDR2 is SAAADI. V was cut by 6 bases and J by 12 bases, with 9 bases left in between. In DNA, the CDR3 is TGCGCCAGCAGGGGAGTCGGGCAGTTCTTC. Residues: CASRGVGQFF.

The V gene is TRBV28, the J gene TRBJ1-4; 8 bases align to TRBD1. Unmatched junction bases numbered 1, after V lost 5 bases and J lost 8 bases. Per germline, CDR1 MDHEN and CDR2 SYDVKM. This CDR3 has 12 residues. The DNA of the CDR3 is TGTGCCAGCAGTGGGGACAGGGAAAAACTGTTTTTT. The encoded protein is CASSGDREKLFF. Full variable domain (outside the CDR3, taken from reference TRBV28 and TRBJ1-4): DVKVTQSSRYLVKRTGEKVFLECVQDMDHENMFWYRQDPGLGLRLIYFSYDVKMKEKGDIPEGYSVSREKKERFSLILESASTNQTSMYLCASSGDREKLFFGSGTQLSVL.

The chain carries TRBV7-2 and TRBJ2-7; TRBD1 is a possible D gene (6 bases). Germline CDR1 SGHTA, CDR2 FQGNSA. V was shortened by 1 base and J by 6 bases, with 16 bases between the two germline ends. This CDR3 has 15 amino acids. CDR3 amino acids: CASSLDGRGFTEQYF. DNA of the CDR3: TGTGCCAGCAGCTTAGACGGCAGGGGTTTTACCGAGCAGTACTTC.